The next 27 T cell receptor beta chains were all read from a single sample in a study of blood T cell repertoires in COVID-19. TCRdb's copy holds only in-frame clones and misses some; the assay was immunoSEQ multiplex PCR. This sample has fewer than 350,000 clones, with approximately 90% found just once. The specimen was PBMCs or T cells enriched from blood (not recorded which). These receptors came from a woman between 40 and 50 years old with acute COVID-19.

The V and J genes are TRBV25-1 and TRBJ1-5, with D hard to call. V dropped 1 base and J dropped 7 bases, with 8 bases sitting between them. Germline V gene sequence: CDR1 MGHDK, CDR2 SYGVNS. The CDR3 contains 13 residues. CDR3 protein: CASSESSEQPQHF. CDR3 DNA: TGTGCCAGCAGTGAATCGTCTGAGCAGCCCCAGCATTTT.

This CDR3 reads CASSPPGQVPYGYTF. The CDR3 DNA reads as TGTGCCAGCTCACCACCCGGACAGGTTCCCTATGGCTACACCTTC. This chain uses TRBV18 with TRBJ1-2; 7 bases are shared with TRBD1. This CDR3 has 15 amino acids. The germline V gene encodes CDR1 KGHSH and CDR2 LQKENI. V was clipped by 0 bases and J by 4 bases; unmatched bases: 5.

The chain links TRBV5-4 to TRBJ1-2; possibly TRBD1 for D (6 bases). V was cut by 4 bases and J by 7 bases, with 14 bases left in between. Germline V gene lookup returns CDR1 SGHNT and CDR2 YYREEE (reference sequence). There are 13 residues in the CDR3. The CDR3 coding sequence is TGTGCCAGCAGCCCTGACAGGTCGGGTGGCTACACCTTC. The encoded protein is CASSPDRSGGYTF.

J is TRBJ2-5 and V is TRBV2; 11 positions agree with TRBD1. This CDR3 contains 14 residues. Germline V gene lookup returns CDR1 SNHLY and CDR2 FYNNEI. Unmatched junction bases numbered 6, after V lost 6 bases and J lost 6 bases. CDR3 DNA sequence: TGTGCCAGCAGCGGGACAGGGGGTATCAAGACCCAGTACTTC. Translating it yields CASSGTGGIKTQYF.

The genes are TRBV5-4 and TRBJ1-1, with 8 bases lining up with TRBD1. Germline trimming cut 4 bases from V and 2 bases from J; bases unmatched to any gene: 7. The CDR3 spans 15 residues. Looked up from germline, CDR1 is SGHNT and CDR2 is YYREEE (reference sequence). The CDR3 region has the DNA TGTGCCAGCAGCCTGGGACAGGAATACAACACTGAAGCTTTCTTT. It codes for CASSLGQEYNTEAFF.

This chain joins TRBV4-3 and TRBJ2-1; D call uncertain. The germline CDR1 and CDR2 sequences are LGHNA and YSLEER. V was cut by 2 bases and J by 5 bases, with 22 bases left in between. This CDR3 has 18 amino acids. The CDR3 sequence is CASSQKGVVGSKDNEQFF. CDR3 DNA: TGCGCCAGCAGCCAAAAAGGCGTAGTCGGGTCTAAGGACAATGAGCAGTTCTTC.

The V gene is TRBV5-6, the J gene TRBJ1-6; D unclear. V was pared by 0 bases and J by 5 bases, with 6 bases between. Germline loops: CDR1 SGHDT, CDR2 YYEEEE. The CDR3 totals 14 residues. The DNA of the CDR3 is TGTGCCAGCAGCTTGGGGCACCATAATTCACCCCTCCACTTT. Its translation is CASSLGHHNSPLHF.

The chain is built from TRBV19 and TRBJ2-2; 8 bases map to TRBD2. Per the germline V gene, CDR1 is LNHDA and CDR2 is SQIVND (reference sequence). V lost 6 bases to trimming and J lost 2 bases; unmatched junction nucleotides: 8. CDR3 length: 16 amino acids. For the CDR3, the DNA is TGTGCCAGTAGGCGAGGGGGACTAGTTAACACCGGGGAGCTGTTTTTT. Its translation is CASRRGGLVNTGELFF.

The chain is built from TRBV11-2 and TRBJ1-1, with D unclear. Looked up from germline, CDR1 is SGHAT and CDR2 is FQNNGV. CDR3 length: 12 residues. Trimming stripped 5 bases from V and 10 bases from J, with 14 bases between. CDR3 DNA sequence: TGTGCCAGCAGCCCAGATGAGACGGGAGCTTTCTTT. This encodes CASSPDETGAFF.

This clone was seen only a few times. The V gene is TRBV2, the J gene TRBJ1-1; 7 bases line up with TRBD1. The CDR3 is 15 amino acids. V gave up 7 bases and J gave up 6 bases; unmatched junction bases: 14. Germline V CDR1 and CDR2: SNHLY, FYNNEI. This CDR3 reads CASTRFTGVWAEAFF. DNA of the CDR3: TGTGCCAGCACTAGATTTACAGGGGTTTGGGCTGAAGCTTTCTTT.

The chain couples TRBV11-3 to TRBJ2-1; 11 positions match TRBD1. This CDR3 has 15 residues. With V trimmed by 4 bases and J by 7 bases, 6 bases remained unmatched. Per the germline V gene, CDR1 is SGHNT and CDR2 is YENEEA. CDR3 sequence reads: CASSYGTGGGNEQFF. The CDR3 bases are TGTGCCAGCAGCTACGGGACAGGGGGAGGAAATGAGCAGTTCTTC.

The chain joins TRBV5-6 to TRBJ1-2; 9 nucleotides match TRBD1. CDR3 length: 14 residues. V trimming: 5 bases; J trimming: 4 bases; junction bases outside the gene matches: 6. CDR1 and CDR2 (germline): SGHDT, YYEEEE. The CDR3 coding sequence is TGTGCCAGCAGTCCCGGACAGGGGATCTATGGCTACACCTTC. It yields the protein CASSPGQGIYGYTF.

The chain employs TRBV7-9 and TRBJ2-7; D might be TRBD1 (5 bases). Germline loops: CDR1 SEHNR, CDR2 FQNEAQ (reference sequence). The CDR3 has 14 amino acids. The V end was cut by 2 bases, the J end by 5 bases, with 13 bases between. The DNA for the CDR3 is TGTGCCAGCAGCTTAAACAGAGGCAGGGACGAGCAGTACTTC. Residues: CASSLNRGRDEQYF.

The V call is TRBV11-2, the J call TRBJ2-5; D is perhaps TRBD2 (6 bases). Per the germline V gene, CDR1 is SGHAT and CDR2 is FQNNGV. V dropped 1 base and J dropped 5 bases, with 17 bases sitting between them. This CDR3 has 16 amino acids. The CDR3 spells CASSLVGGAGGETQYF. The CDR3 DNA reads as TGTGCCAGCAGCTTAGTCGGAGGAGCGGGCGGGGAGACCCAGTACTTC.

The chain couples TRBV5-5 to TRBJ2-7; TRBD1 matches 7 bases. Germline CDR1 and CDR2: SGHKS and YYEKEE (reference sequence). This CDR3 has 15 residues. The V and J ends lost 4 bases and 4 bases, in that order; junction bases with no gene match: 11. CDR3 bases: TGTGCCAGCAGCCGGACGGGGACAGATTTATACGAGCAGTACTTC. It is translated as CASSRTGTDLYEQYF.

The rearrangement joins TRBV3-1 (or the pseudogene TRBV3-2) to TRBJ1-3; 7 bases map to TRBD1. Germline V lookup: CDR1 LGHDT, CDR2 YNNKEL (reference sequence). The V and J ends lost 4 bases and 3 bases, in that order; junction bases with no gene match: 15. The CDR3 spans 18 residues. CDR3 sequence reads: CASSLQASTGNGGNTIYF. Written as DNA, the CDR3 is TGTGCCAGCAGCCTGCAAGCTTCGACAGGGAACGGTGGAAACACCATATATTTT.

This chain connects TRBV18 to TRBJ2-7; a possible D gene is TRBD1 (6 bases). CDR3 size: 15 residues. The germline V gene has CDR1 KGHSH and CDR2 LQKENI. V was pared by 3 bases and J by 3 bases, with 15 bases between. The CDR3: CASSPDAGTLYEQYF. The CDR3, as DNA: TGTGCCAGCTCACCGGACGCCGGGACACTCTACGAGCAGTACTTC.

The gene calls are TRBV7-9 and TRBJ2-2; 7 bases fit TRBD2. Germline assignment: CDR1 SEHNR and CDR2 FQNEAQ (reference sequence). V was pared by 4 bases and J by 2 bases, with 4 bases of the junction left unmatched. This CDR3 comprises 15 residues. The DNA of the CDR3 is TGTGCCAGCAGCTGGTCTAGCGGAAACACCGGGGAGCTGTTTTTT. This translates into CASSWSSGNTGELFF.

The chain has TRBV5-6 and TRBJ2-5; 7 nucleotides line up with TRBD2. The CDR3 sequence is 15 residues long. CDR1 is SGHDT, CDR2 YYEEEE, per germline. After removal of 5 bases from V and 2 bases from J, the junction contained 9 bases not matched to a gene. The CDR3 bases are TGTGCCAGCAGTTCGAGGGGAGCGGGGCAAGAGACCCAGTACTTC. Translating gives CASSSRGAGQETQYF.

In this sample, this clone turned up once. The gene calls are TRBV2 and TRBJ2-5; tentative D call: TRBD1 (6 bases). V was shortened by 6 bases and J by 0 bases, with 11 bases between the two germline ends. Germline lookup yields CDR1 SNHLY and CDR2 FYNNEI. The CDR3 length is 14 residues. The CDR3 loop reads CASSGDRYQETQYF. CDR3 bases: TGTGCCAGCAGCGGTGACAGGTACCAAGAGACCCAGTACTTC. Drawing the rest from reference TRBV2 and TRBJ2-5, the complete variable domain is EPEVTQTPSHQVTQMGQEVILRCVPISNHLYFYWYRQILGQKVEFLVSFYNNEISEKSEIFDDQFSVERPDGSNFTLKIRSTKLEDSAMYFCASSGDRYQETQYFGPGTRLLVL.

The chain links TRBV7-2 to TRBJ1-5; possibly TRBD1 for D (5 bases). CDR3 length: 17 amino acids. Trimming shortened V by 3 bases and J by 0 bases, and 15 bases separated the two germline ends. The germline V gene encodes CDR1 SGHTA and CDR2 FQGNSA. DNA for the CDR3: TGTGCCAGCAGCTTGGGACTTCGGACGGTTAGCAATCAGCCCCAGCATTTT. Encoded protein: CASSLGLRTVSNQPQHF.

The gene calls are TRBV6-1 and TRBJ2-5; 7 nucleotides line up with TRBD2. This CDR3 is 16 amino acids long. Germline V gene data show CDR1 as MNHNS and CDR2 as SASEGT. Germline trimming cut 4 bases from V and 5 bases from J; bases unmatched to any gene: 13. The CDR3 protein is CASSGGGEPSIETQYF. Here the CDR3 DNA reads TGTGCCAGCAGTGGGGGAGGGGAGCCCTCAATCGAGACCCAGTACTTC.

Of note for this clone: With a much larger clone just one base away, this may be a read error. The rearrangement uses TRBV7-2 and TRBJ2-7; 8 bases are a match to TRBD1. CDR1 and CDR2 (germline): SGHTA, FQGNSA. V lost 0 bases, J lost 1 base, and 2 bases stayed unmatched. This CDR3 comprises 15 residues. The CDR3 here is CASSLAGTGSYEQYF. The CDR3 region has the DNA TGTGCCAGCAGCTTAGCCGGGACAGGTTCCTACGAGCAGTACTTC.

The V and J genes are TRBV11-2 and TRBJ2-7; 9 bases agree with TRBD2. The CDR3 has 14 amino acids. CDR1 SGHAT and CDR2 FQNNGV come from the germline V gene. Trimming cost V 4 bases and J 3 bases; bases outside gene matches: 4. The CDR3 sequence: CASSSTSGYYEQYF. Written as DNA, the CDR3 is TGTGCCAGCAGCTCGACTAGCGGCTACTACGAGCAGTACTTC.

The V call is TRBV30, the J call TRBJ1-6; D might be TRBD1 (6 bases). The V end lost 2 bases, the J end lost 7 bases, and 15 bases lay between the germline ends. This CDR3 has 15 amino acids. Per the germline V gene, CDR1 is GTSNPN and CDR2 is SVGIG (reference sequence). CDR3 in amino acids: CAWSSAGVRNSPLHF. The CDR3 region has the DNA TGTGCCTGGAGTAGTGCAGGGGTAAGAAATTCACCCCTCCACTTT.

The V call is TRBV23-1, the J call TRBJ1-5; possibly TRBD1 for D (6 bases). TRBV23-1 is placed among ORFs of uncertain function. V lost 2 bases and J 6 bases, leaving 11 bases between the germline ends. The CDR3 is 14 amino acids. CDR3 nucleotide sequence: TGCGCCAGCAGTCAACAGGGGTCTCGTCAGCCCCAGCATTTT. The encoded protein is CASSQQGSRQPQHF.

This clone was seen only once. In nucleotides, the CDR3 is TGTGCCAGCAGTGTTGAGCGGCCCACAGATACGCAGTATTTT. This codes for CASSVERPTDTQYF. V is TRBV2 and J is TRBJ2-3; D might be TRBD2 (5 bases). Trimming left V 4 bases short and J 2 bases short, with 10 bases between. The CDR3 runs 14 residues. In germline, CDR1 is SNHLY, CDR2 FYNNEI.